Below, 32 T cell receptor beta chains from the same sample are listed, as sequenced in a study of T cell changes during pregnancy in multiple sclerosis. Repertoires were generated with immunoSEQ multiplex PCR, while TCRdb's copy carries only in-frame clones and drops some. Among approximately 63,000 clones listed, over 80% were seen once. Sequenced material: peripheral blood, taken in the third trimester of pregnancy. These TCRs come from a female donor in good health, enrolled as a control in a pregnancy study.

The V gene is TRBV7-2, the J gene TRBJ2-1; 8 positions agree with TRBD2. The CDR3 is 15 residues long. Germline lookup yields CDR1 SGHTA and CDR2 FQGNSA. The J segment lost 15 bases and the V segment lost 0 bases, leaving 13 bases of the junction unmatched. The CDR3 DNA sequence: TGTGCCAGCAGCTTAGCAAGGGTAGCGGGAAGGCTCCTGTTCTTC. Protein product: CASSLARVAGRLLFF. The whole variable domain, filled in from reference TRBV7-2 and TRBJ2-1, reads GAGVSQSPSNKVTEKGKDVELRCDPISGHTALYWYRQSLGQGLEFLIYFQGNSAPDKSGLPSDRFSAERTGGSVSTLTIQRTQQEDSAVYLCASSLARVAGRLLFFGPGTRLTVL.

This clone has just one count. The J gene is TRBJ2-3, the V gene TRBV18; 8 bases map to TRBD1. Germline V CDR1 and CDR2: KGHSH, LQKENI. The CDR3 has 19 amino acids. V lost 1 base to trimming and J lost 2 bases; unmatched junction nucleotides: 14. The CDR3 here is CASSPRRPGTGTYTDTQYF. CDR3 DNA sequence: TGTGCCAGCTCACCACGGCGTCCCGGGACAGGTACTTACACAGATACGCAGTATTTT.

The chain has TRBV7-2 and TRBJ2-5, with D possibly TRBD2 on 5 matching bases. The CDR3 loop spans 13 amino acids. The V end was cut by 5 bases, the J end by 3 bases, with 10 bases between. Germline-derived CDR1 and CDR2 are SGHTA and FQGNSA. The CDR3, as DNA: TGTGCCAGCAGCCCGGGGAATAAAGAGACCCAGTACTTC. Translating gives CASSPGNKETQYF.

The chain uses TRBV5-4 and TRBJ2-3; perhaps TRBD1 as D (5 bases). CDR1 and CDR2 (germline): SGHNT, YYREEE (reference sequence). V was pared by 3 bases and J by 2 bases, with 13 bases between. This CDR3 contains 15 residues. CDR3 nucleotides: TGTGCCAGCAGCTCTCAGGGTCTTCCCACAGATACGCAGTATTTT. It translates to CASSSQGLPTDTQYF.

DNA of the CDR3: TGTGCCAGCAGCTTAGTAGCCGCGGGGACCTACGAGCAGTACTTC. As protein: CASSLVAAGTYEQYF. The J gene is TRBJ2-7, the V gene TRBV11-2; possible D gene TRBD2, 6 bases. The CDR3 sequence is 15 residues long. Per the germline V gene, CDR1 is SGHAT and CDR2 is FQNNGV. V lost 1 base and J lost 2, with 12 bases in between.

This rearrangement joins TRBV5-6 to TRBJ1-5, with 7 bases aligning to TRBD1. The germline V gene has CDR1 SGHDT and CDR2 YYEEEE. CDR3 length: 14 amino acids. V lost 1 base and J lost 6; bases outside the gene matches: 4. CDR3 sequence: CASSLNQGGQPQHF. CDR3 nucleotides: TGTGCCAGCAGCTTGAATCAGGGGGGTCAGCCCCAGCATTTT.

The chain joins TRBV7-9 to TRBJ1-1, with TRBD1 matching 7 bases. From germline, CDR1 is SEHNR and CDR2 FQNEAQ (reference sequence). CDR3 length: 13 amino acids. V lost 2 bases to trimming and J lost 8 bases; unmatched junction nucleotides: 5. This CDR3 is CASSLTGDPEAFF. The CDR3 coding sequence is TGTGCCAGCAGCTTAACAGGGGACCCCGAAGCTTTCTTT.

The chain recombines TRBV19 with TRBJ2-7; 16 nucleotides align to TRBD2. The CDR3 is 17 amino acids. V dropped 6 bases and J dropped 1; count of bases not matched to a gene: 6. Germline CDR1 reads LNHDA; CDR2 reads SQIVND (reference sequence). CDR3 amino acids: CASSKGLAGGQSYEQYF. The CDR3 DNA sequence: TGTGCCAGTAGCAAGGGACTAGCGGGAGGGCAATCCTACGAGCAGTACTTC.

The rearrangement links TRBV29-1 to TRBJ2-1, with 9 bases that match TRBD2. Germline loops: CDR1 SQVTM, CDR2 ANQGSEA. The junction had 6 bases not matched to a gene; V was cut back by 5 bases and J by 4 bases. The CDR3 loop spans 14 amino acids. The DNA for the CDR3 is TGCAGCGTTATCCTAGCGGGGAAATACAATGAGCAGTTCTTC. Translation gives CSVILAGKYNEQFF.

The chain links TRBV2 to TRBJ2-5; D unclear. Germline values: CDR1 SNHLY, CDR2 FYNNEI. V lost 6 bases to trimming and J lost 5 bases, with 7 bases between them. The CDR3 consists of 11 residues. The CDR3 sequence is CASRIGETQYF. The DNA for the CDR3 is TGTGCCAGCAGGATCGGGGAGACCCAGTACTTC.

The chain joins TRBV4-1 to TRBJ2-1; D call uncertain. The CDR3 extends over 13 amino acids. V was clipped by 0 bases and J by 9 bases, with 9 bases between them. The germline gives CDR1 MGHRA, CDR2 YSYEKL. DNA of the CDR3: TGCGCCAGCAGCCAAGAGTCGTTCGGTGAGCAGTTCTTC. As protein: CASSQESFGEQFF.

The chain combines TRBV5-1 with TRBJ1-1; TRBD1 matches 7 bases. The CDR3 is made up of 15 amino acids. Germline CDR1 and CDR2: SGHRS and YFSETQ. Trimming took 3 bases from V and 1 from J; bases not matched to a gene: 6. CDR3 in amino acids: CASSSPDRANTEAFF. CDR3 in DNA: TGCGCCAGCAGCTCCCCTGACAGGGCGAACACTGAAGCTTTCTTT.

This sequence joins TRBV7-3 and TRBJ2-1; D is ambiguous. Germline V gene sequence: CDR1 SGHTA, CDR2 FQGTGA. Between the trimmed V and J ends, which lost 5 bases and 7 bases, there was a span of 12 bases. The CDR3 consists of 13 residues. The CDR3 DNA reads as TGTGCCAGCAGCCCTAGTCATGGGAATGAGCAGTTCTTC. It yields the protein CASSPSHGNEQFF. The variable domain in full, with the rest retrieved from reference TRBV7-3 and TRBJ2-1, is GAGVSQTPSNKVTEKGKYVELRCDPISGHTALYWYRQSLGQGPEFLIYFQGTGAADDSGLPNDRFFAVRPEGSVSTLKIQRTERGDSAVYLCASSPSHGNEQFFGPGTRLTVL.

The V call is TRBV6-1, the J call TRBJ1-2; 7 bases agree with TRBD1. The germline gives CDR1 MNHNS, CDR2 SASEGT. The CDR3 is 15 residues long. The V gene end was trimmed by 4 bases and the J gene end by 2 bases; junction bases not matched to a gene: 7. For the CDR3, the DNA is TGTGCCAGCAGTGCTCCCCGACAGGGAAACTATGGCTACACCTTC. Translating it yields CASSAPRQGNYGYTF.

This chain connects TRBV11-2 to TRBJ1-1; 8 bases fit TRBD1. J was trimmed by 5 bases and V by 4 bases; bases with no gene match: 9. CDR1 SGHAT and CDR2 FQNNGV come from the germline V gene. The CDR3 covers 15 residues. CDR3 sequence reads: CASSSLQGAGTEAFF. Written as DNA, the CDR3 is TGTGCCAGCAGCTCCCTGCAGGGGGCAGGGACTGAAGCTTTCTTT.

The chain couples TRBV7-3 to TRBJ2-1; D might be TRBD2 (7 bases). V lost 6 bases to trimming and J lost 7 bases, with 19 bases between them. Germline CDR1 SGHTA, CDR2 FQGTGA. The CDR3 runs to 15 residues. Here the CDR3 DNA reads TGTGCCAGCAGAGGGGGGAGGGGGACAAGAAATGAGCAGTTCTTC. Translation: CASRGGRGTRNEQFF.

The CDR3 protein is CASTPGQAYGYTF. The CDR3 DNA sequence: TGTGCCAGCACCCCAGGACAGGCTTATGGCTACACCTTC. The chain is built from TRBV21-1 and TRBJ1-2; the table's D call TRBD1 went unverified against the DNA. TRBV21-1 counts as a pseudogene. There are 13 residues in the CDR3.

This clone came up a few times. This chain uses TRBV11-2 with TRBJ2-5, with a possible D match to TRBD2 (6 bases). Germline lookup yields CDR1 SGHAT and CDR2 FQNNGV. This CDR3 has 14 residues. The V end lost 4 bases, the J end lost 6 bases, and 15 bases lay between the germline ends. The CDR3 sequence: CASSWTLAGQTQYF. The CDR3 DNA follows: TGTGCCAGCAGCTGGACACTAGCCGGGCAGACCCAGTACTTC. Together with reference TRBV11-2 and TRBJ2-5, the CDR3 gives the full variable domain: EAGVAQSPRYKIIEKRQSVAFWCNPISGHATLYWYQQILGQGPKLLIQFQNNGVVDDSQLPKDRFSAERLKGVDSTLKIQPAKLEDSAVYLCASSWTLAGQTQYFGPGTRLLVL.

The DNA of the CDR3 is TGTGCCAGCTCCCTGGACAGGCCCGTTTCCTACGAGCAGTACTTC. Translation: CASSLDRPVSYEQYF. This chain uses TRBV18 with TRBJ2-7; the match to TRBD1 covers 7 bases. Germline CDR1 reads KGHSH; CDR2 reads LQKENI. The CDR3 loop spans 15 amino acids. J was trimmed by 1 base and V by 6 bases; bases with no gene match: 9.

CDR3 sequence (DNA): TGTGCCAGCTCAAGACAGGGCGGCCATGAGCAGTTCTTC. It is translated as CASSRQGGHEQFF. The V call is TRBV2, the J call TRBJ2-1; TRBD1 agrees at 7 bases. The CDR3 loop spans 13 amino acids. The V segment lost 8 bases and the J segment 8 bases; nucleotides outside the gene matches: 9. Germline V lookup: CDR1 SNHLY, CDR2 FYNNEI.

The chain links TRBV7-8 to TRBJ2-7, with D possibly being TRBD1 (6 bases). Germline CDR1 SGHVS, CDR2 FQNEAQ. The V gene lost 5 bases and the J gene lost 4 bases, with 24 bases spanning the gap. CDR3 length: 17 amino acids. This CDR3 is CASSPHTGQTTTYEQYF. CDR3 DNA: TGTGCCAGCAGCCCGCATACAGGACAGACAACTACTTACGAGCAGTACTTC.

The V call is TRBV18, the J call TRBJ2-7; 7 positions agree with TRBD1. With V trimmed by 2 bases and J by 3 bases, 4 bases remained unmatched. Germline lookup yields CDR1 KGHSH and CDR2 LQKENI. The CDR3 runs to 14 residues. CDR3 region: CASSPMGQFYEQYF. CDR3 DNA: TGTGCCAGCTCACCAATGGGACAGTTCTACGAGCAGTACTTC.

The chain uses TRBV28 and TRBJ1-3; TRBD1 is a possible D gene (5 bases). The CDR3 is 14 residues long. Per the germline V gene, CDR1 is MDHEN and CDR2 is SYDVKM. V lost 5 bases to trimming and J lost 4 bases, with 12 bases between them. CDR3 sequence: CASSPPGLGNTIYF. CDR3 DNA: TGTGCCAGCAGTCCACCGGGACTCGGAAACACCATATATTTT.

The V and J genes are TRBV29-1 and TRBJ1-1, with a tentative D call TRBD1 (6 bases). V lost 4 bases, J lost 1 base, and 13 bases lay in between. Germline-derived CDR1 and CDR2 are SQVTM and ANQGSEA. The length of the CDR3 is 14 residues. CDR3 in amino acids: CSVVPWGPNTEAFF. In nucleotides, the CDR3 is TGCAGCGTTGTACCCTGGGGGCCGAACACTGAAGCTTTCTTT.

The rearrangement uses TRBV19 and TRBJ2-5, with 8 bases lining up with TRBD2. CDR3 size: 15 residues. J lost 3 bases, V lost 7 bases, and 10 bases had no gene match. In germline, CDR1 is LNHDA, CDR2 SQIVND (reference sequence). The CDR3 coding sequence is TGTGCCAGTACCACGGGGGGGCGTCGGGAAGAGACCCAGTACTTC. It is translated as CASTTGGRREETQYF.

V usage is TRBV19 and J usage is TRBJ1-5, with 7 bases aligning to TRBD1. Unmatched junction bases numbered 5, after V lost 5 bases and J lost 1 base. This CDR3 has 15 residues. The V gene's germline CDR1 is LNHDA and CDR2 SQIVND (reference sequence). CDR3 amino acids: CASSPRQGSNQPQHF. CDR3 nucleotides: TGTGCCAGTAGTCCGCGACAGGGCAGCAATCAGCCCCAGCATTTT.

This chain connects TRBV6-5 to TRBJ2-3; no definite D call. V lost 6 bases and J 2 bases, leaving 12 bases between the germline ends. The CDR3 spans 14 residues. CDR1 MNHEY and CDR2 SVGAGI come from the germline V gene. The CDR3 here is CASRPTGFTDTQYF. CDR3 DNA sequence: TGTGCCAGCAGACCAACCGGGTTCACAGATACGCAGTATTTT.

Written as DNA, the CDR3 is TGTGCCAGCAGCGCCATGCGGGGGGCACTAAGCTCCTATAATTCACCCCTCCACTTT. As protein: CASSAMRGALSSYNSPLHF. V usage is TRBV5-6 and J usage is TRBJ1-6; D is perhaps TRBD1 (6 bases). The CDR3 is 19 residues long. Germline V gene sequence: CDR1 SGHDT, CDR2 YYEEEE. V was cut by 4 bases and J by 0 bases, with 20 bases left in between.

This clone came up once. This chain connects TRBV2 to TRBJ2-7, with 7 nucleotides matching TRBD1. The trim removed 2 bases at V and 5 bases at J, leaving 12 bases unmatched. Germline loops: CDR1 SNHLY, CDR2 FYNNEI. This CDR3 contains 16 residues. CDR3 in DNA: TGTGCCAGCAGTGAACTTACCCTGACAGGGCTCGACGAGCAGTACTTC. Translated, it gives CASSELTLTGLDEQYF.

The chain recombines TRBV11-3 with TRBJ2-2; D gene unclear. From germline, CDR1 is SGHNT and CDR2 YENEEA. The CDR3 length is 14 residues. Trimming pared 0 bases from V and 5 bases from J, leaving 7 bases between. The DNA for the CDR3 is TGTGCCAGCAGCTTAGATCCATTTACCGGGGAGCTGTTTTTT. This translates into CASSLDPFTGELFF.

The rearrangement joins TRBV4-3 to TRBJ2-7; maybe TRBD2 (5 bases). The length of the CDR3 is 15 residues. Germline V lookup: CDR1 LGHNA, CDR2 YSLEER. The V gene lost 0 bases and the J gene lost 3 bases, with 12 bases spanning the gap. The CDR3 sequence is CASSQDEGSYYEQYF. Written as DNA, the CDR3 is TGCGCCAGCAGCCAAGACGAGGGCTCCTACTACGAGCAGTACTTC.

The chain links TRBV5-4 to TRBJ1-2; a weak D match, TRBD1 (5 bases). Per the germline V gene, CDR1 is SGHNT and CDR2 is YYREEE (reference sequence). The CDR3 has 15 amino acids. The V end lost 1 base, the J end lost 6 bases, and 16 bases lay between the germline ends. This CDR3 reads CASSLSLGGEHGYTF. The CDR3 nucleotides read TGTGCCAGCAGCTTGTCTTTGGGAGGGGAGCATGGCTACACCTTC. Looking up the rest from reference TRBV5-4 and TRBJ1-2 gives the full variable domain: ETGVTQSPTHLIKTRGQQVTLRCSSQSGHNTVSWYQQALGQGPQFIFQYYREEENGRGNFPPRFSGLQFPNYSSELNVNALELDDSALYLCASSLSLGGEHGYTFGSGTRLTVV.